This record looks at one T cell receptor beta chain sequence and its context. Its antigen is not known. The same CDR3 can be traced to other DNA sequences in this sample. Here immunoSEQ multiplex PCR was the method, and the copy in TCRdb shows in-frame clones only, minus some. The sample holds more than 2,000,000 clones, 93% seen once. The data stem from a study of shared clonotypes between healthy human individuals. Overall study findings and caveats: What limited the represented genetic and exposure-history diversity was the small number of donors. Generally, naive subsets came out with larger estimated richness than memory subsets.

Trimming shortened V by 3 bases and J by 2 bases, and 8 bases separated the two germline ends. From germline, CDR1 is KGHSH and CDR2 LQKENI. The CDR3 contains 13 residues. The receptor was derived from a man between 18 and 35 years old in good health. Some clones in this sample may be carry-over from other donors' samples. Sample: naive CD4+ T cells from PBMCs. Subset reported: CD45RA+ positively selected. The genes are TRBV18 and TRBJ2-7, with TRBD1 as a possible D gene (5 bases). CDR3 residues: CASSPTATYEQYF. In nucleotides, the CDR3 is TGTGCCAGCTCACCGACAGCTACCTACGAGCAGTACTTC.